This paragraph reports one TCR beta chain. The source of the sample is a study of blood T cell repertoires in COVID-19. About the study: PBMCs, B-cell-depleted T cells, or T cells were the source of the cDNA or gDNA that made up the material.

Original methodology: Reference gene primer amplification gave nucleated cell count estimates. Assay: immunoSEQ multiplex PCR; the TCRdb copy retains only in-frame clones and omits some. D and trimming come from the DNA, and the V and J calls and clone size come from that table. The sample includes some 17,000 clones, under 95% of them seen just once. Sequencing was done on a sample of peripheral blood. This TCR derives from a man aged 55 to 69 with active COVID-19.

Here the CDR3 DNA reads TGCGCCAGCAGCCGGAGACAGAATTCACCCCTCCACTTT. As protein: CASSRRQNSPLHF. The chain combines TRBV5-1 with TRBJ1-6, with D possibly matching TRBD1 (5 bases). V shed 4 bases and J shed 7 bases, with 9 bases lying between them. CDR3 length equals 13 residues. Germline values: CDR1 SGHRS, CDR2 YFSETQ.